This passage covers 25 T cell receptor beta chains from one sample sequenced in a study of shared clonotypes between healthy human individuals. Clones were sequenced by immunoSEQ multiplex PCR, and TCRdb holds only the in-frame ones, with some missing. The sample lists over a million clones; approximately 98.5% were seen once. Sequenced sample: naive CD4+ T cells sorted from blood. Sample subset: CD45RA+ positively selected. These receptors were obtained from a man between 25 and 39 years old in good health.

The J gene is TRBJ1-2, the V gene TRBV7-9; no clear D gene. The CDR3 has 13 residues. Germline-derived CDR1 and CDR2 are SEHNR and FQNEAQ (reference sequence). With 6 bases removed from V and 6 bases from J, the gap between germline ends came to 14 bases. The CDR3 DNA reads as TGTGCCAGCAGAAAAACAGCTTACGATGGCTACACCTTC. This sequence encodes CASRKTAYDGYTF.

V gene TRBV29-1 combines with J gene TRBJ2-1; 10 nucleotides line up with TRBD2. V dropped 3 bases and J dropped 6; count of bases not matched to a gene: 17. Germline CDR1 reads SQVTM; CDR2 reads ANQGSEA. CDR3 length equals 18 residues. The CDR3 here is CSVDRTEKAGGLFNEQFF. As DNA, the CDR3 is TGCAGCGTTGATAGGACAGAGAAAGCGGGAGGGCTTTTCAATGAGCAGTTCTTC.

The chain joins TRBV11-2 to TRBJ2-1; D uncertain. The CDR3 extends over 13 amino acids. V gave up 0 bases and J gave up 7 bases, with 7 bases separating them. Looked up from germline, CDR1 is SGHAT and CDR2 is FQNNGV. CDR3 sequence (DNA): TGTGCCAGCAGCTTAGAACCTCGGAATGAGCAGTTCTTC. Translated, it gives CASSLEPRNEQFF.

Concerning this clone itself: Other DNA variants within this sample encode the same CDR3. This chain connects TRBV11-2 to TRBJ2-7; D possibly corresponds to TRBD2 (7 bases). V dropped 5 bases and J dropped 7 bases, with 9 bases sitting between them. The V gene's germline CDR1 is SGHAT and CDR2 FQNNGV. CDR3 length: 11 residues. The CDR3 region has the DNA TGTGCCAGCAGCGAGGGGGGGGAGCAGTACTTC. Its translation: CASSEGGEQYF.

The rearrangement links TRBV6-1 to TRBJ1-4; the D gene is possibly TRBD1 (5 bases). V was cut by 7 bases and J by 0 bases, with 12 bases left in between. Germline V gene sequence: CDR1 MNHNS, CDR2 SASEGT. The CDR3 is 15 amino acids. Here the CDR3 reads CASIGDSATNEKLFF. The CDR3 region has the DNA TGTGCCAGCATCGGTGACAGTGCAACTAATGAAAAACTGTTTTTT.

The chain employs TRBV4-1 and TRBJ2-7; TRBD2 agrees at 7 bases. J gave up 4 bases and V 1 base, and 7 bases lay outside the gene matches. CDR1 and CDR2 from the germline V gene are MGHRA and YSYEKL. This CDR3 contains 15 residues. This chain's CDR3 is CASSQGRTSTYEQYF. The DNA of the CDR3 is TGCGCCAGCAGCCAAGGGAGGACTAGTACTTACGAGCAGTACTTC.

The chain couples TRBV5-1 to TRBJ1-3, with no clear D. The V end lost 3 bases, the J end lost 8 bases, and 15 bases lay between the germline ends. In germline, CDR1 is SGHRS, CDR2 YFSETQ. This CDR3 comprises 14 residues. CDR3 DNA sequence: TGCGCCAGCAGCTCCCCTTCAGACGGGGACACCATATATTTT. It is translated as CASSSPSDGDTIYF.

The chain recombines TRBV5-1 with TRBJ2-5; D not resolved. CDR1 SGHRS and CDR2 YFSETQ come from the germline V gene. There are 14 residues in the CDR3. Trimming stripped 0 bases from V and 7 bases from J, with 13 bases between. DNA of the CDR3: TGCGCCAGCAGCTTGGGGGGTAGCACCGCGACCCAGTACTTC. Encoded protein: CASSLGGSTATQYF.

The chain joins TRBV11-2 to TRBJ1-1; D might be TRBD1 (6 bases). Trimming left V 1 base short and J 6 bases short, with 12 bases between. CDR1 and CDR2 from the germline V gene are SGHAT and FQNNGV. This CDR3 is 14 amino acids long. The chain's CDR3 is CASSLGRGDPEAFF. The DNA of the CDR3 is TGTGCCAGCAGCTTAGGCAGGGGTGACCCTGAAGCTTTCTTT.

CDR3 protein: CATRRLTGGGYGYTF. CDR3 coding DNA: TGTGCCACACGGCGTTTGACAGGGGGCGGCTATGGCTACACCTTC. V gene TRBV28 combines with J gene TRBJ1-2, with 10 nucleotides matching TRBD1. The V segment lost 10 bases and the J segment 4 bases; nucleotides outside the gene matches: 12. Germline V gene sequence: CDR1 MDHEN, CDR2 SYDVKM. The CDR3 runs 15 residues.

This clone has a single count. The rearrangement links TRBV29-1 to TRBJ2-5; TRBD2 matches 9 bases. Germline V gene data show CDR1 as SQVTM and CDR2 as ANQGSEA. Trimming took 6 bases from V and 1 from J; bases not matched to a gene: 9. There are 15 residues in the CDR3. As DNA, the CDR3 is TGCAGCGTCGCCCGGCGGGGGGGGTCCCAAGAGACCCAGTACTTC. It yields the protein CSVARRGGSQETQYF.

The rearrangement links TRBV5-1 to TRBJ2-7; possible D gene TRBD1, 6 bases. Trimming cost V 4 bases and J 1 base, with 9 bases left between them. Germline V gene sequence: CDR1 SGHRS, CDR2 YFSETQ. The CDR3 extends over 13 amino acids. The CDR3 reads CASSTQGSYEQYF. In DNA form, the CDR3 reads TGCGCCAGCAGCACCCAGGGGTCCTACGAGCAGTACTTC.

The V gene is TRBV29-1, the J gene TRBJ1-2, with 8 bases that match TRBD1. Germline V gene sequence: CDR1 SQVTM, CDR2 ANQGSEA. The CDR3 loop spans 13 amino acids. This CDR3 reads CSAGTGTNYGYTF. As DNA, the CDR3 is TGCAGTGCCGGGACAGGCACTAACTATGGCTACACCTTC.

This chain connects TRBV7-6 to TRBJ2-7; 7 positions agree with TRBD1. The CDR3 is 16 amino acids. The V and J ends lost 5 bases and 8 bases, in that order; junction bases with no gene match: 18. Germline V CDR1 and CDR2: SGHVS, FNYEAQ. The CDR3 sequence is CASSRAPGTASTKQYF. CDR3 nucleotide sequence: TGTGCCAGCAGCCGCGCCCCCGGGACAGCTTCTACGAAGCAGTACTTC.

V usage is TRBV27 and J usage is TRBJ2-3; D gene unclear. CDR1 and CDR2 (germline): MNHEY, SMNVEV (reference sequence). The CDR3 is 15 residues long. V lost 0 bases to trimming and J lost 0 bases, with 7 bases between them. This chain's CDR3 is CASSLSASSTDTQYF. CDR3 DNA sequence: TGTGCCAGCAGTTTATCTGCTTCTAGCACAGATACGCAGTATTTT.

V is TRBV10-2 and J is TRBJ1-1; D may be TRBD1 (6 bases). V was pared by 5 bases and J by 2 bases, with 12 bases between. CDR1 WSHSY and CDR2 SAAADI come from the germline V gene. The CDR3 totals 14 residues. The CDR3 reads CASSLQGTNTEAFF. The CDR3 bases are TGCGCCAGCAGTCTACAGGGAACCAACACTGAAGCTTTCTTT.

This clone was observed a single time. The CDR3 protein is CASSLSAQNTDTQYF. For the CDR3, the DNA is TGTGCCAGCAGCTTATCGGCCCAAAACACAGATACGCAGTATTTT. This rearrangement joins TRBV7-7 to TRBJ2-3; D unclear. V lost 2 bases to trimming and J lost 2 bases, with 11 bases between them. The CDR3 extends over 15 amino acids. Germline V CDR1 and CDR2: SSHAT, FNYEAQ (reference sequence).

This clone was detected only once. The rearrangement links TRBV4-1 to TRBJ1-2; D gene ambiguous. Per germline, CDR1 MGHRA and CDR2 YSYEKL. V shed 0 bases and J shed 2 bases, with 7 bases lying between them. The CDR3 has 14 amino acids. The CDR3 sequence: CASSQEGKNYGYTF. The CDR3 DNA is TGCGCCAGCAGCCAAGAAGGGAAGAACTATGGCTACACCTTC.

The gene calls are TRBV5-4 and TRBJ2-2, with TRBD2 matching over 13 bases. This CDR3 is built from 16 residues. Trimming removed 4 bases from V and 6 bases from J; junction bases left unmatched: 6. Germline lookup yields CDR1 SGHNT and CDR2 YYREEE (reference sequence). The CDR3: CASSPGLAGAAGELFF. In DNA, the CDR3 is TGTGCCAGCAGCCCTGGACTAGCGGGAGCGGCCGGGGAGCTGTTTTTT.

DNA for the CDR3: TGCGCCAGCAGCCGACACCCCCGGGACAAGAATGAAAAACTGTTTTTT. It codes for CASSRHPRDKNEKLFF. The chain combines TRBV4-3 with TRBJ1-4; D might be TRBD1 (6 bases). The CDR3 covers 16 residues. Germline CDR1 reads LGHNA; CDR2 reads YSLEER. Trimming pared 4 bases from V and 5 bases from J, leaving 17 bases between.

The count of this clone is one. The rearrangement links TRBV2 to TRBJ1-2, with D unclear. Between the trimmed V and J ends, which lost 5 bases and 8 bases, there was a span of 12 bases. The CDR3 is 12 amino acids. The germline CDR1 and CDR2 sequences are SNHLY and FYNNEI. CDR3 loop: CASSYAGGGYTF. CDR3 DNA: TGTGCCAGCAGTTATGCCGGAGGGGGCTACACCTTC.

CDR3 residues: CASSLGTGIIEQYF. CDR3 sequence (DNA): TGTGCCAGCAGCCTCGGGACAGGGATCATCGAGCAGTACTTC. The rearrangement joins TRBV5-6 to TRBJ2-7, with 9 bases aligning to TRBD1. The V gene's germline CDR1 is SGHDT and CDR2 YYEEEE. V lost 4 bases to trimming and J lost 6 bases; unmatched junction nucleotides: 8. This CDR3 region has 14 residues.

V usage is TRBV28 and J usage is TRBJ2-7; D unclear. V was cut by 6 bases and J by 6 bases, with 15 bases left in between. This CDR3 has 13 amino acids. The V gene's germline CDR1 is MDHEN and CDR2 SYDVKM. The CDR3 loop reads CASRSGYPGEQYF. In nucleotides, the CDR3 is TGTGCCAGCAGGTCGGGCTACCCTGGCGAGCAGTACTTC.

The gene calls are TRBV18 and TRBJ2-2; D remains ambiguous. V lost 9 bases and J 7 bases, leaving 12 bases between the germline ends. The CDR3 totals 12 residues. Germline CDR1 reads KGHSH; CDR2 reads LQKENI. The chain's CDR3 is CASSSEIGELFF. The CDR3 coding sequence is TGTGCCAGTTCCTCGGAAATCGGGGAGCTGTTTTTT.

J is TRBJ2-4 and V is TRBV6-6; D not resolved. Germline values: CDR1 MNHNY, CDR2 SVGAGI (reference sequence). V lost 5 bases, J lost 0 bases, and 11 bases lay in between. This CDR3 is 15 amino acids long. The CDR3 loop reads CASSRTVVAKNIQYF. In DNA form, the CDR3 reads TGTGCCAGCAGTCGTACCGTCGTAGCCAAAAACATTCAGTACTTC.